The TCR beta chain under discussion was sequenced for a study of T cell clonality in common variable immunodeficiency. Study-wide results and caveats: Shared TCRbeta clones were fewer between CVID subjects than controls. Fewer deletions and N-nucleotide insertions were reportedly seen in common variable immunodeficiency TCR beta sequences. CVID patient heterogeneity limited repertoire-clinical complication correlations. TCRbeta clonality was increased in CVID versus healthy controls.

CDR1 GTSNPN and CDR2 SVGIG come from the germline V gene (reference sequence). V lost 0 bases to trimming and J lost 5 bases, with 8 bases between them. This CDR3 contains 12 residues. Method: immunoSEQ multiplex PCR; TCRdb's copy keeps in-frame clones and lacks some. The sample shows around 30,000 clones, none of them appearing just once. This clone was counted between two and nine times. What it recognizes is unknown. The DNA ends 3 residues before the CDR3 does, and the rest of the CDR3 is filled in from the germline J gene. The sequencing input was peripheral blood mononuclear cells. This receptor was obtained from a human donor with common variable immunodeficiency. The rearrangement uses TRBV30 and TRBJ2-7; D may be TRBD2 (6 bases). The CDR3 bases that were read are TGTGCCTGGAGTGTCGGGGGAAACGAG. The encoded protein is CAWSVGGNE. In full, the CDR3 is CAWSVGGNEQYF. Based on the CDR3 plus reference TRBV30 and TRBJ2-7, the full variable domain is SQTIHQWPATLVQPVGSPLSLECTVEGTSNPNLYWYRQAAGRGLQLLFYSVGIGQISSEVPQNLSASRPQDRQFILSSKKLLLSDSGFYLCAWSVGGNEQYFGPGTRLTVT.